The table lists the clone carrying this T cell receptor beta chain with many counts. From germline, CDR1 is LNHNV and CDR2 YYDKDF (reference sequence). Trimming removed 0 bases from V and 6 bases from J; junction bases left unmatched: 4. The CDR3 has 16 residues. This sample stems from a study of patients and donors after allogeneic stem cell transplantation. TCRdb reanalysed the RT-PCR reads using MiXCR and keeps one entry per CDR3 protein. The sample includes under 95,000 distinct CDR3 sequences, around 5% of them seen just once. The chain employs TRBV15 and TRBJ2-1; 11 bases are a match to TRBD2. Sequencing input: blood, either unsorted or a sorted T cell fraction (not recorded which). This TCR was sampled from a human donor who was either an allogeneic HSCT recipient or a stem cell or donor lymphocyte infusion donor (not recorded which). It is not recorded whose cells these are; they may come from a transplant donor. The CDR3 reads CATSRDLGTSGNEQFF. The CDR3 nucleotides read TGTGCCACCAGCAGAGATCTGGGGACTAGCGGCAATGAGCAGTTCTTC.